This entry describes one T cell receptor beta chain. As yet, its antigen is unknown. The CDR3 spans 15 residues. CDR1 DFQATT and CDR2 SNEGSKA come from the germline V gene (reference sequence). J lost 4 bases, V lost 2 bases, and 3 bases had no gene match. These data come from a study of T cell repertoires in cytomegalovirus infection. TCRdb independently ran MiXCR on the reads; one entry per CDR3 protein. The table includes about 920,000 distinct CDR3 sequences, approximately 33% detected once. This clonotype was obtained from a human donor in good health (CMV status not recorded). Some clones in this sample may be carry-over from other donors' samples. Here the sequenced sample was cultured CD8+ T cells from PBMCs, taken from culture after CMV antigen stimulation. The chain links TRBV20-1 to TRBJ2-1; the match to TRBD2 covers 12 bases. The CDR3 bases are TGCAGTGCTAGACTCACTAGCGGGGGGTACAATGAGCAGTTCTTC. This gives the protein CSARLTSGGYNEQFF.